This entry features one TCR beta chain sequence. Which antigen it targets is not known. Base qualities are not recorded, but no much larger clone differs from it by a single base. The germline V gene provides CDR1 LGHNA and CDR2 YNFKEQ. V was cut back by 2 bases and J by 4 bases, leaving a gap of 15 bases between them. The CDR3, cysteine through phenylalanine, is 15 amino acids long. Only the CDR3 part of the read is kept: 45 bases, read in frame from the first base. Libraries came from the immunoSEQ multiplex PCR assay. Turning to the authors' computational methods: A statistical classification framework was developed to diagnose cytomegalovirus status using the catalog of TCR beta chain sequences. This is the immuneACCESS table as TCRdb keeps it, with only in-frame sequences that have V and J called. A part of the clones is gone; compared with another copy, unresolved V genes explain less than half, and the rest is unexplained. V and J calls and clone size come straight from that table; D and trimming were deduced from the DNA. This sample has approximately 120,000 clones in its table, and roughly 90% of those were observed once. The ten most abundant clones make up more than 2% of the sample.

The data stem from a study of cytomegalovirus exposure and HLA in healthy donors (dated by TCRdb to 2015 to 2018). As for the study more broadly: According to a later analysis, one platform produced both the 100 to 150 validation repertoires and the 720 or so repertoires of the first cohort. The study aimed to test whether cataloging public T cell receptors could reveal signatures of past pathogen exposure. A separate validation cohort of roughly 130 different subjects was used in addition to the 666-subject first cohort. To predict cytomegalovirus infection status, the study combined high-throughput TCR immunosequencing, statistical association of individual TCRs with disease status, and machine learning.

The donors were included in the validation cohort of over a hundred subjects, a group kept apart from the approximately 650-subject first cohort. Paper-wide results and their limitations: The authors suggested that the approach could potentially be extended to other disease states and immunological phenotypes. A later analysis found that TCRs clustered in the first cohort also tended to co-occur in the roughly 120 validation repertoires, with more than 90% of cluster scores above 0. In the study, approximately 160 TCR beta chains were listed as associated with cytomegalovirus. A few of the identified cytomegalovirus-associated TCR beta chains were confirmed in vitro to be specific for cytomegalovirus antigens. In both the original and validation cohorts, the classifier was reported to diagnose cytomegalovirus status with high specificity and sensitivity. A later analysis lacked HLA typing for the validation cohort, so it scored co-occurrence in that cohort across all 110 or so repertoires. Across donors, most TCR sequences were observed very rarely, whereas some public TCRs were present in many individuals.

The sequenced sample was PBMCs. This clonotype originated in a young woman in good health and CMV-seronegative. The rearrangement combines TRBV4-2 with TRBJ2-7; possibly the D gene is TRBD2, per 6 matching bases. The DNA sequence is as follows: TGTGCCAGCAGCCAAACTAGTGGGGGGTCGTACGAGCAGTACTTC. Its translation is CASSQTSGGSYEQYF.